Below, one TCR beta chain is given with its context. Its antigen remains unknown. This sample is drawn from a study of shared clonotypes between healthy human individuals. Overall study findings and caveats: Sampling covered nothing but blood. Tissue TCR repertoires likely differ from those found in blood. Memory subsets had estimated richness that was generally smaller than that of naive subsets.

The CDR3 extends over 15 amino acids. Trimming removed 3 bases at V and 2 bases at J, with 12 bases between. Looked up from germline, CDR1 is MNHEY and CDR2 is SMNVEV (reference sequence). Naive CD8 populations comprised CD45RO-negative cells positively selected for CCR7, excluding terminally differentiated effector memory CD45RA+ cells. Each sorted subset replicate got 200 ng genomic DNA, approximately 27,000 genomes. Sequencing was performed with immunoSEQ multiplex PCR; in TCRdb, only in-frame clones are kept and a portion is missing. Of about 1,900,000 clones in the sample, approximately 94% were seen once.

The TCR sequence derives from a man younger than 35 in good health. The chain recombines TRBV27 with TRBJ2-3, with D perhaps matching TRBD2 (7 bases). The sample consisted of naive CD8+ T cells sorted from blood. CDR3 sequence reads: CASSLGGLLTDTQYF. For the CDR3, the DNA is TGTGCCAGCAGTTTGGGGGGGCTGCTCACAGATACGCAGTATTTT.